This T cell receptor beta chain was captured by sequencing in a study of CD8 T cells in ankylosing spondylitis. Study outcomes and limitations: Ankylosing spondylitis blood appeared to carry a characteristic TCR beta motif of roughly eight highly homologous variants. Reported data indicate significant enrichment of disease-linked clones within matched ankylosing spondylitis synovial fluid. Disease-associated clonotypes exhibited CD8+ identity and were relatively infrequent in peripheral blood. Both synovial fluid and blood in reactive arthritis had previously been reported to carry some motif variants.

The CDR3 sequence is 16 residues long. Germline CDR1 reads LNHNV; CDR2 reads YYDKDF (reference sequence). V dropped 0 bases and J dropped 0 bases, with 11 bases sitting between them. This clonotype came up a few times. What it binds is unknown. Using its own MiXCR run on the 5' RACE reads, TCRdb lists one record per CDR3 protein. This table holds about 89,000 distinct CDR3 sequences, around 26% found once. The chain uses TRBV15 and TRBJ1-1; D gene unclear. This receptor was obtained from a male donor with ankylosing spondylitis or in good health (not recorded which). Sequenced input: blood, either unsorted or a sorted T cell fraction (not recorded which). The CDR3 DNA is TGTGCCACCAGCAGAGATTCCGGTGGGATGAACACTGAAGCTTTCTTT. It specifies CATSRDSGGMNTEAFF.